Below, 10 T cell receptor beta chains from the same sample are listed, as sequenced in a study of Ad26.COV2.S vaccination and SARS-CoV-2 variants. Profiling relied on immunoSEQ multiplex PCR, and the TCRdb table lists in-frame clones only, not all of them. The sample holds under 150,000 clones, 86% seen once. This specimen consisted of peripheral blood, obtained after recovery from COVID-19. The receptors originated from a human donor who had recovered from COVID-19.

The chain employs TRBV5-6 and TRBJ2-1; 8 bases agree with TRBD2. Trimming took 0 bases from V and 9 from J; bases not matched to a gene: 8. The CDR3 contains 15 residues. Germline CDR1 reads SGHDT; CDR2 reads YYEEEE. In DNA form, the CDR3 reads TGTGCCAGCAGCTTGGATCCGGGGGGGCGAGGTGAGCAGTTCTTC. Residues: CASSLDPGGRGEQFF.

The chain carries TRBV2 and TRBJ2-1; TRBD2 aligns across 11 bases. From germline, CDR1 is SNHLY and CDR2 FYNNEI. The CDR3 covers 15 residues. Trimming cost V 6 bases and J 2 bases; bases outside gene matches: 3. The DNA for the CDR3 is TGTGCCAGCAGAGGTAGCGGGGGGGCCTACAATGAGCAGTTCTTC. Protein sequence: CASRGSGGAYNEQFF.

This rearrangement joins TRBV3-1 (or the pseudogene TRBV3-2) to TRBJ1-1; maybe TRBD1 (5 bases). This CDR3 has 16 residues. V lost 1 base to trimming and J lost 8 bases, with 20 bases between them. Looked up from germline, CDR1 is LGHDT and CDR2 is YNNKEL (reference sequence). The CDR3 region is CASSQGPGSWAGEAFF. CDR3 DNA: TGTGCCAGCAGCCAAGGGCCAGGGTCCTGGGCCGGCGAAGCTTTCTTT.

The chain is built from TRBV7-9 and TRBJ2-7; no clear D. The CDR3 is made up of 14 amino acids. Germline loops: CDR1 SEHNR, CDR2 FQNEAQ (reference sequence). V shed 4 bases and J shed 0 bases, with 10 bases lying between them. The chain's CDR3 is CASSSILSSYEQYF. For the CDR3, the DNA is TGTGCCAGCAGCTCGATATTAAGCTCCTACGAGCAGTACTTC.

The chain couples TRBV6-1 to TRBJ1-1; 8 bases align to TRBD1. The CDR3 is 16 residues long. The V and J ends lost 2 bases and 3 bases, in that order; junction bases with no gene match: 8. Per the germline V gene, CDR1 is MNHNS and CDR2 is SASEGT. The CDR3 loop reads CASSEYGTGLDTEAFF. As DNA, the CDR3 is TGTGCCAGCAGTGAATACGGGACAGGATTAGACACTGAAGCTTTCTTT.

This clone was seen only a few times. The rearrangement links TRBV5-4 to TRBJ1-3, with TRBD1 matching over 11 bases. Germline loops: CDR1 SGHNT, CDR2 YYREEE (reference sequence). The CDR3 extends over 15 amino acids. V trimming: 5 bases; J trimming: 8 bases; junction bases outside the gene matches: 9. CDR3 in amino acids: CASSHGGTGGDTIYF. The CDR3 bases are TGTGCCAGCAGTCATGGGGGGACAGGGGGAGACACCATATATTTT.

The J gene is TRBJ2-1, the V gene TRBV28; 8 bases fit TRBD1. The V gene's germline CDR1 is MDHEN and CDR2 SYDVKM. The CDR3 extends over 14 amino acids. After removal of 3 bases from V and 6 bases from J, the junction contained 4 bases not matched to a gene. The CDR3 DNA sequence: TGTGCCAGCAGTTTCAGGGGGCCTGGCAATGAGCAGTTCTTC. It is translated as CASSFRGPGNEQFF.

In DNA form, the CDR3 reads TGTGCCAGCAGCGTAGCCAGCGGGGATAGGCCGCAGTATTTT. Its translation: CASSVASGDRPQYF. This chain uses TRBV9 with TRBJ2-3, with 7 bases matching TRBD2. Germline V gene lookup returns CDR1 SGDLS and CDR2 YYNGEE. Losses at the gene ends were 0 bases for V and 10 bases for J; bases not matched to a gene: 8. This CDR3 contains 14 residues.

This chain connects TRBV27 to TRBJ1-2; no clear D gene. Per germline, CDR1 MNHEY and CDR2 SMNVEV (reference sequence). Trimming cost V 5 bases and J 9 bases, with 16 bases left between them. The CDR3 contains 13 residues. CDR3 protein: CASSPRELWSYTF. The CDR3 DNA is TGTGCCAGCAGTCCAAGGGAGCTGTGGAGCTACACCTTC.

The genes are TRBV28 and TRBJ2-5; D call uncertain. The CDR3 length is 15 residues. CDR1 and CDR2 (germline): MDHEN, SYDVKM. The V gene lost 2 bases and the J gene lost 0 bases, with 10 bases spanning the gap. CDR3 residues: CASSLGEDNQETQYF. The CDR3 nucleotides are TGTGCCAGCAGTTTAGGGGAAGATAACCAAGAGACCCAGTACTTC.